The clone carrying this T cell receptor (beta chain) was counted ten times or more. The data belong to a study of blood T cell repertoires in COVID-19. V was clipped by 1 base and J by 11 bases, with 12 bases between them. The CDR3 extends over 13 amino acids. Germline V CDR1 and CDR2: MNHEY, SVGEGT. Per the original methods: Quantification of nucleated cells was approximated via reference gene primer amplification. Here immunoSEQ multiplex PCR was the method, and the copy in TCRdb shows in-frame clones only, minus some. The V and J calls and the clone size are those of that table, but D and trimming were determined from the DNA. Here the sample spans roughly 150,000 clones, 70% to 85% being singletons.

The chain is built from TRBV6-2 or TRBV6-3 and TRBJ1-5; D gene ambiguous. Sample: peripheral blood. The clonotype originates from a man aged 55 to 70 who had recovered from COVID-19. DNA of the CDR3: TGTGCCAGCAGTTACTACCAGGCCCAGGCCCAGCATTTT. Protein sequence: CASSYYQAQAQHF.